The 30 T cell receptor beta chains below come from one sample, sequenced in a study of blood T cells in healthy people across ages. A J-beta primer mix and a sample-barcoded 5' primer were used in a second PCR of about 7 to 12 cycles. In TCRdb, the 5' RACE reads were re-called with MiXCR into one record per CDR3 protein. This sample has fewer than 1,000,000 distinct CDR3 sequences; around two fifths occur once, and the top ten carry approximately 19%. Material for sequencing was blood. The receptor set was obtained from a man between 60 and 75 years old in good health.

This chain links TRBV7-9 with TRBJ1-4; 11 positions match TRBD1. The CDR3 has 17 amino acids. Germline CDR1 reads SEHNR; CDR2 reads FQNEAQ (reference sequence). V lost 7 bases to trimming and J lost 7 bases; unmatched junction nucleotides: 14. The CDR3 DNA reads TGTGCCAGCAACTTGCCCCCCCCGGGGACAGGGGGTGAAAAACTGTTTTTT. Its translation: CASNLPPPGTGGEKLFF.

The J gene is TRBJ2-7, the V gene TRBV6-5; maybe TRBD1 (6 bases). This CDR3 comprises 15 residues. CDR1 MNHEY and CDR2 SVGAGI come from the germline V gene. V was clipped by 7 bases and J by 0 bases, with 16 bases between them. CDR3 nucleotides: TGTGCCAGCACCTTAGCCCCGGACAGCTCCTACGAGCAGTACTTC. Its protein is CASTLAPDSSYEQYF.

J is TRBJ2-3 and V is TRBV3-1, with D possibly matching TRBD2 (5 bases). The CDR3 covers 18 residues. V lost 0 bases and J lost 4, with 20 bases in between. Per germline, CDR1 LGHDT and CDR2 YNNKEL (reference sequence). For the CDR3, the DNA is TGTGCCAGCAGCCAAGAAGTCGGTCTAGCTGGCGATTCAGATACGCAGTATTTT. This codes for CASSQEVGLAGDSDTQYF.

This clonotype was seen only a few times. The chain combines TRBV3-1 with TRBJ2-1, with 8 bases fitting TRBD2. J lost 6 bases, V lost 4 bases, and 11 bases had no gene match. Germline loops: CDR1 LGHDT, CDR2 YNNKEL (reference sequence). The CDR3 covers 16 residues. The DNA of the CDR3 is TGTGCCAGCAGCCTCCTGCACGGACTAGCCCTCAATGAGCAGTTCTTC. It is translated as CASSLLHGLALNEQFF.

This clonotype was seen a handful of times. This chain joins TRBV4-3 and TRBJ2-7, with 7 bases identical to TRBD1. V shed 2 bases and J 0 bases; nucleotides not matched to a gene: 4. Germline V lookup: CDR1 LGHNA, CDR2 YSLEER. The CDR3 totals 15 residues. In nucleotides, the CDR3 is TGCGCCAGCAGCCAATCGGGACAGCCCTCCTACGAGCAGTACTTC. It is translated as CASSQSGQPSYEQYF.

The chain joins TRBV5-4 to TRBJ2-3, with D perhaps TRBD1 (6 bases). Trimming took 9 bases from V and 2 from J, leaving 16 bases between them. Germline CDR1 is SGHNT and CDR2 is YYREEE (reference sequence). The CDR3 runs 14 residues. Here the CDR3 DNA reads TGTGCCACCAACCGTGACAGGTTCACAGATACGCAGTATTTT. It translates to CATNRDRFTDTQYF.

This sequence joins TRBV11-2 and TRBJ2-5; 10 bases match TRBD2. The V segment lost 5 bases and the J segment 11 bases; nucleotides outside the gene matches: 17. Germline V lookup: CDR1 SGHAT, CDR2 FQNNGV. The length of the CDR3 is 16 residues. The CDR3 is CASSHTLLAGVIEQYF. The CDR3 nucleotides are TGTGCCAGCAGCCACACCCTGCTAGCGGGGGTTATTGAGCAGTACTTC.

This clonotype was counted a few times. V and J are TRBV5-1 and TRBJ2-7; D not certain. The germline gives CDR1 SGHRS, CDR2 YFSETQ. V lost 2 bases to trimming and J lost 1 base, with 10 bases between them. The CDR3 length is 14 residues. The CDR3 is CASSFGTNSYEQYF. The CDR3 DNA follows: TGCGCCAGCAGCTTCGGCACGAATTCCTACGAGCAGTACTTC.

This sequence joins TRBV29-1 and TRBJ2-7; D might be TRBD2 (5 bases). Germline assignment: CDR1 SQVTM and CDR2 ANQGSEA. V was pared by 7 bases and J by 7 bases, with 17 bases between. The CDR3 has 12 amino acids. For the CDR3, the DNA is TGCAGCGGGGAGTTCTCCTACAATGAGCAGTACTTC. It codes for CSGEFSYNEQYF.

Many counts were recorded for this clonotype. The chain has TRBV18 and TRBJ2-1, with D uncertain. This CDR3 has 15 amino acids. V lost 3 bases and J lost 7, with 16 bases in between. CDR1 KGHSH and CDR2 LQKENI come from the germline V gene. CDR3 DNA sequence: TGTGCCAGCTCACCGGGTGGGAATATTTGGAATGAGCAGTTCTTC. It yields the protein CASSPGGNIWNEQFF.

Note on this clonotype: A read error is possible here, since a much larger clone lies one base away. The chain joins TRBV5-1 to TRBJ1-1, with a weak D call TRBD1 (5 bases). Per the germline V gene, CDR1 is SGHRS and CDR2 is YFSETQ. The CDR3 loop spans 15 amino acids. V was shortened by 0 bases and J by 0 bases, with 9 bases between the two germline ends. The CDR3 loop is CASSLVPGVNTEAFF. CDR3 sequence (DNA): TGCGCCAGCAGCTTGGTACCGGGGGTGAACACTGAAGCTTTCTTT.

CDR3 nucleotide sequence: TGTGCCAGCAGCTTAAACGTACGGGTCAGGGGGCGTTCTGGGGCCAACGTCCTGACTTTC. Its translation is CASSLNVRVRGRSGANVLTF. V and J are TRBV7-2 and TRBJ2-6, with 8 positions matching TRBD1. Germline V lookup: CDR1 SGHTA, CDR2 FQGNSA. The CDR3 contains 20 residues. V was pared by 2 bases and J by 1 base, with 13 bases of the junction left unmatched.

This clonotype was counted only a few times. CDR3 sequence: CAGGAGGRETQYF. The CDR3 DNA is TGTGCCGGGGGGGCGGGGGGTAGAGAGACCCAGTACTTC. V usage is TRBV6-6 and J usage is TRBJ2-5; 8 bases agree with TRBD2. Germline CDR1 reads MNHNY; CDR2 reads SVGAGI (reference sequence). Losses at the gene ends were 11 bases for V and 4 bases for J; bases not matched to a gene: 9. The CDR3 is made up of 13 amino acids.

The chain has TRBV29-1 and TRBJ2-7, with D perhaps being TRBD1 or TRBD2 (5 bases each). The CDR3 is 15 residues long. The ends were cut back, 1 base at V and 0 bases at J, with 13 bases in the middle. Germline CDR1 SQVTM, CDR2 ANQGSEA. The CDR3 is CSVEGRGRSSYEQYF. The DNA of the CDR3 is TGCAGCGTTGAAGGCCGGGGCAGGAGCTCCTACGAGCAGTACTTC.

This clonotype was seen many times. The V and J genes are TRBV7-2 and TRBJ2-3; 7 nucleotides align to TRBD1. CDR3 length: 13 amino acids. V trimming: 5 bases; J trimming: 2 bases; junction bases outside the gene matches: 1. In germline, CDR1 is SGHTA, CDR2 FQGNSA. CDR3 DNA sequence: TGTGCCAGCAGCCAGGGGGTCACAGATACGCAGTATTTT. This translates into CASSQGVTDTQYF.

This rearrangement joins TRBV6-1 to TRBJ1-4, with D possibly matching TRBD1 (6 bases). The CDR3 sequence is 17 residues long. The germline gives CDR1 MNHNS, CDR2 SASEGT. The ends were cut back, 4 bases at V and 0 bases at J, with 15 bases in the middle. For the CDR3, the DNA is TGTGCCAGCAGTGCGACCAACCGGACAGCAACTAATGAAAAACTGTTTTTT. It yields the protein CASSATNRTATNEKLFF.

The chain employs TRBV3-1 and TRBJ2-5, with D possibly TRBD1 on 7 matching bases. Gene TRBJ2-7 matches the end of the DNA better, so the J call may be wrong. Germline V gene data show CDR1 as LGHDT and CDR2 as YNNKEL (reference sequence). The CDR3 is 15 amino acids. The CDR3 region has the DNA TGTGCCAGCAGTAGAAGGCGGGACAGACTCTACGAGCAGTACTTC. Protein sequence: CASSRRRDRLYEQYF.

This clonotype has just one count. J is TRBJ1-6 and V is TRBV7-9; D remains unclear. The CDR3 contains 12 residues. CDR1 is SEHNR and CDR2 is FQNEAQ in the germline V gene (reference sequence). V was trimmed by 5 bases and J by 9 bases, leaving 8 bases between them. The DNA of the CDR3 is TGTGCCAGCAGCCAGGCCGCTTCACCCCTCCACTTT. Translating it yields CASSQAASPLHF.

A few counts support this clonotype. This chain uses TRBV12-3 or TRBV12-4 with TRBJ2-3; a possible D gene is TRBD2 (5 bases). The CDR3 totals 16 residues. With 6 bases removed from V and 2 bases from J, the gap between germline ends came to 18 bases. The CDR3 loop is CASRNRRTINTDTQYF. In DNA, the CDR3 is TGTGCCAGCAGAAACCGGAGGACGATAAACACAGATACGCAGTATTTT.

The chain links TRBV10-3 to TRBJ2-1; 9 bases line up with TRBD2. V shed 4 bases, J shed 0 bases, and the junction held 4 bases outside the gene matches. Germline values: CDR1 ENHRY, CDR2 SYGVKD. The CDR3 spans 16 residues. The CDR3 DNA is TGTGCCATCAGTGCTCTAGCGGGGAGCTCCTACAATGAGCAGTTCTTC. Translated: CAISALAGSSYNEQFF.

The J gene is TRBJ2-1, the V gene TRBV5-1; no reliable D call. CDR3 length equals 15 residues. Trimming took off 4 bases at V and 4 bases at J, with 15 bases between the two ends. Germline CDR1 is SGHRS and CDR2 is YFSETQ. The CDR3 bases are TGCGCCAGCAGCCCCCCCAGGAGCACATACAATGAGCAGTTCTTC. Its protein is CASSPPRSTYNEQFF.

The V call is TRBV6-2 or TRBV6-3, the J call TRBJ2-1; TRBD2 matches at 8 bases. V was clipped by 3 bases and J by 14 bases; unmatched bases: 3. Germline values: CDR1 MNHEY, CDR2 SVGEGT. There are 11 residues in the CDR3. Here the CDR3 reads CASSYGRGEFF. In DNA, the CDR3 is TGTGCCAGCAGTTATGGGCGGGGGGAGTTCTTC.

The V and J genes are TRBV12-3 or TRBV12-4 and TRBJ2-7, with 15 bases identical to TRBD2. The J call is uncertain, as TRBJ2-5 better fits the DNA end. The CDR3 is 16 amino acids. This chain's CDR3 is CASSPGTSGGLRTQYF. CDR3 DNA sequence: TGTGCCAGCAGCCCCGGGACTAGCGGGGGGCTGCGGACCCAGTACTTC.

The table lists this clonotype with a few counts. V is TRBV20-1 and J is TRBJ2-7; 7 nucleotides align to TRBD2. CDR1 is DFQATT, CDR2 SNEGSKA, per germline (reference sequence). This CDR3 is built from 16 residues. The junction had 12 bases not matched to a gene; V was cut back by 0 bases and J by 4 bases. The CDR3 DNA sequence: TGCAGTGCTAGAGATGGGGGTAAGGGAGGGGTTTACGAGCAGTACTTC. Amino acids: CSARDGGKGGVYEQYF.

The CDR3 bases are TGTGCCAGCAGTACAGGACAGGGCTACAATGAGCAGTTCTTC. Its translation: CASSTGQGYNEQFF. V gene TRBV12-3 or TRBV12-4 combines with J gene TRBJ2-1; TRBD1 agrees at 8 bases. This CDR3 is 14 amino acids long. The V and J ends lost 5 bases and 3 bases, in that order; junction bases with no gene match: 3.

This chain joins TRBV20-1 and TRBJ1-4; perhaps TRBD1 as D (6 bases). The CDR3 totals 16 residues. V was pared by 1 base and J by 0 bases, with 12 bases between. Per the germline V gene, CDR1 is DFQATT and CDR2 is SNEGSKA (reference sequence). This CDR3 reads CSARGAGAATNEKLFF. As DNA, the CDR3 is TGCAGTGCTAGAGGAGCAGGGGCGGCAACTAATGAAAAACTGTTTTTT.

This clonotype appeared a few times. The chain uses TRBV5-5 and TRBJ2-5, with TRBD1 as a possible D gene (5 bases). The closer fit of TRBJ2-7 to the DNA end suggests the J call may be wrong. The CDR3 has 13 residues. The V gene's germline CDR1 is SGHKS and CDR2 YYEKEE (reference sequence). CDR3 sequence: CASSQGQAREQYF. CDR3 DNA sequence: TGTGCCAGCAGCCAGGGCCAGGCACGCGAGCAGTACTTC.

This rearrangement joins TRBV3-1 to TRBJ1-2, with D possibly matching TRBD1 (5 bases). Trimming shortened V by 3 bases and J by 4 bases, and 9 bases separated the two germline ends. The germline CDR1 and CDR2 sequences are LGHDT and YNNKEL (reference sequence). The CDR3 covers 13 residues. CDR3 coding DNA: TGTGCCAGCAGCCAGGAAGGGGTCTATGGCTACACCTTC. Protein product: CASSQEGVYGYTF.

This clonotype turned up a few times. The V call is TRBV12-3 or TRBV12-4, the J call TRBJ2-3; D tentatively reads TRBD1 or TRBD2 (5 bases each). Trimming took off 5 bases at V and 6 bases at J, with 24 bases between the two ends. This CDR3 comprises 17 residues. CDR3 in amino acids: CASSPPGTSSRGDTQYF. CDR3 DNA sequence: TGTGCCAGCAGTCCCCCGGGAACAAGTAGCCGGGGCGATACGCAGTATTTT.

This chain connects TRBV12-3 or TRBV12-4 to TRBJ1-5, with a weak D call TRBD1 (6 bases). Trimming removed 8 bases from V and 6 bases from J, with 14 bases in between. CDR3 length: 13 amino acids. The CDR3 here is CASHTGGRQPQHF. CDR3 DNA: TGTGCCAGCCACACTGGGGGGCGTCAGCCCCAGCATTTT.